This TCR beta chain derives from a study of cytomegalovirus exposure and HLA in healthy donors. PCR was performed using 60 Vbeta and 13 Jbeta primers. Here immunoSEQ multiplex PCR was the method, and the copy in TCRdb shows in-frame clones only, minus some. The sample lists over 150,000 clones, 80% occurring once. As to this clone: One end of the junction is discordant with germline, which a read error may explain.

The CDR3 runs 17 residues. Germline CDR1 reads SEHNR; CDR2 reads FQNEAQ (reference sequence). Sequences were obtained from PBMCs. The rearrangement links TRBV7-9 to TRBJ1-2; no definite D call. The receptor was derived from a woman between 50 and 59 years old in good health and CMV-seropositive. The CDR3 DNA follows: TGTTCCAGCAGCTTAAGCGTCGGAGGGCGACTGCCCTATGGCTACACCTTC. Translation: CSSSLSVGGRLPYGYTF. Together with reference TRBV7-9 and TRBJ1-2, the CDR3 gives the full variable domain: DTGVSQNPRHKITKRGQNVTFRCDPISEHNRLYWYRQTLGQGPEFLTYFQNEAQLEKSRLLSDRFSAERPKGSFSTLEIQRTEQGDSAMYLCSSSLSVGGRLPYGYTFGSGTRLTVV.